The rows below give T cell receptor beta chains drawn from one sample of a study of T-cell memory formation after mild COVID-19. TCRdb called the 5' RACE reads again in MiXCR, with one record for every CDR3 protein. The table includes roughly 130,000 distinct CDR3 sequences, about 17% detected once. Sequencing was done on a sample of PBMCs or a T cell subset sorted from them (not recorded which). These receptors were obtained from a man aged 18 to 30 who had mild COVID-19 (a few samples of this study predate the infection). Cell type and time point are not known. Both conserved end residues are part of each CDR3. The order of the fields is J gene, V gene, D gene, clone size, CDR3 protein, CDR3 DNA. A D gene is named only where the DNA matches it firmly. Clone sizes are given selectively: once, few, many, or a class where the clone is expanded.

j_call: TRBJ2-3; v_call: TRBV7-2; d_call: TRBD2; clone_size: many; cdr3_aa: CASSPRVQRGTDTQYF; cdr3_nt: TGTGCCAGCAGCCCCCGAGTCCAGCGGGGGACAGATACGCAGTATTTT
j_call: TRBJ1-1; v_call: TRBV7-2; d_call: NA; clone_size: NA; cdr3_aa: CASSLLGHLNTEAFF; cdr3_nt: TGTGCCAGCAGCTTACTGGGACACTTGAACACTGAAGCTTTCTTT
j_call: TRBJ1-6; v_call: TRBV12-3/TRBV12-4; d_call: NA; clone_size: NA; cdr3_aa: CASSLRGQGNSPLHF; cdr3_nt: TGTGCCAGCAGTTTGAGAGGGCAAGGTAATTCACCCCTCCACTTT
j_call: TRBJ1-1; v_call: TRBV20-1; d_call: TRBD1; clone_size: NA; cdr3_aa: CSAGDRAVDTEAFF; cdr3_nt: TGCAGTGCTGGGGACAGGGCCGTTGACACTGAAGCTTTCTTT
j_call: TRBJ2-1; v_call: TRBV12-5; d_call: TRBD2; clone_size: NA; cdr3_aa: CASGLGLGLVNEQFF; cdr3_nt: TGTGCTAGTGGTTTGGGGTTAGGACTAGTAAATGAGCAGTTCTTC
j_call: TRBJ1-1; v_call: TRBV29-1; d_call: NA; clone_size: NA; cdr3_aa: CSGLVRVEGEAFF; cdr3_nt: TGCAGCGGCCTCGTGAGGGTAGAGGGTGAAGCTTTCTTT
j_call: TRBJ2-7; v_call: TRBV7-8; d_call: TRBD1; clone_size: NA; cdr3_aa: CASSFLPGQGTYEQYF; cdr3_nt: TGTGCCAGCAGCTTTCTCCCGGGACAGGGGACCTACGAGCAGTACTTC
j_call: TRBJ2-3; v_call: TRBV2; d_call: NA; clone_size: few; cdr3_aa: CASSEALSTDTQYF; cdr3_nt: TGTGCCAGCAGTGAAGCGCTTAGCACAGATACGCAGTATTTT
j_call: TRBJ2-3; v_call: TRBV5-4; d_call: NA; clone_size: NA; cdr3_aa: CASSLVLGARDTQYF; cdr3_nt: TGTGCCAGCAGCTTGGTGTTGGGGGCGCGGGATACGCAGTATTTT
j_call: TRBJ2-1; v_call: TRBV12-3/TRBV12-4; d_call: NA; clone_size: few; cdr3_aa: CASSLRVVQSYNEQFF; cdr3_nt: TGTGCCAGCAGTTTACGGGTAGTACAATCCTACAATGAGCAGTTCTTC
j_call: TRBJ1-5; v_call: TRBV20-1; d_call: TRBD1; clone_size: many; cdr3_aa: CSARERDRFNQPQHF; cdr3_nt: TGCAGTGCTAGAGAAAGGGACAGGTTCAATCAGCCCCAGCATTTT
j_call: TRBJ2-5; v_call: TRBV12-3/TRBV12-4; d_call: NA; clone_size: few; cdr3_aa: CASSPRGRASKGTQYF; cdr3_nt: TGTGCCAGCAGTCCACGGGGCAGGGCCTCAAAGGGGACCCAGTACTTC
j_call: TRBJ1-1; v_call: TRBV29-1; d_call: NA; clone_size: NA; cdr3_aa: CSVPPGDGAEAFF; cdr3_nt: TGCAGCGTCCCCCCCGGGGACGGCGCTGAAGCTTTCTTT
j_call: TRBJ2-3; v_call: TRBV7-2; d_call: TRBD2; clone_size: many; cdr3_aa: CASSFGGGTDTQYF; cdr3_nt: TGTGCCAGCAGCTTCGGGGGGGGCACAGATACGCAGTATTTT
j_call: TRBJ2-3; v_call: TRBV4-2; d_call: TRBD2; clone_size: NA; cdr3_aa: CASSQASGGRDTQYF; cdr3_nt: TGTGCCAGCAGCCAAGCTAGCGGGGGGAGAGATACGCAGTATTTT
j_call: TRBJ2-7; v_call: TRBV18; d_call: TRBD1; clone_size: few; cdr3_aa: CASSQGQGQSYEQYF; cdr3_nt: TGTGCCAGCTCACAAGGACAGGGCCAGTCCTACGAGCAGTACTTC
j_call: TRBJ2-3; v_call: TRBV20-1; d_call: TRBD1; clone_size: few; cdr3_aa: CSAVRQGTDTQYF; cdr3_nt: TGCAGTGCCGTCCGACAGGGGACAGATACGCAGTATTTT
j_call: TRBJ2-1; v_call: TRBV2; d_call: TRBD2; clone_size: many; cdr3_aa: CASSYPGLGGVNEQFF; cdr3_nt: TGTGCCAGCAGTTATCCGGGACTAGGTGGGGTGAATGAGCAGTTCTTC
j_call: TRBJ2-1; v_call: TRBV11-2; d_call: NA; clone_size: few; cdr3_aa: CASSSLQPRSYNEQFF; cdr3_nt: TGTGCCAGCAGCTCTCTTCAACCCCGCTCCTACAATGAGCAGTTCTTC
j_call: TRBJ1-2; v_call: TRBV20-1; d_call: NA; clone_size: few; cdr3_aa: CSAPGQPPSYGYTF; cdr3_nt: TGCAGTGCTCCGGGACAACCCCCGTCCTATGGCTACACCTTC
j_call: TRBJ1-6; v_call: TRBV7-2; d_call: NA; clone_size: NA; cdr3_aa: CASSSPGQIYNSPLHF; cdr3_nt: TGTGCCAGCAGCTCCCCGGGACAAATTTATAATTCACCCCTCCACTTT
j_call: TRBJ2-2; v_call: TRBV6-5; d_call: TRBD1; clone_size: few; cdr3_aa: CASSSRPMDRVATGELFF; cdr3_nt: TGTGCCAGCAGTTCGCGACCGATGGACAGGGTAGCGACCGGGGAGCTGTTTTTT
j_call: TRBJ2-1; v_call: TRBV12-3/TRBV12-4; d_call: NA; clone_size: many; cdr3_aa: CASSSPGVAGGIF; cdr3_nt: NA
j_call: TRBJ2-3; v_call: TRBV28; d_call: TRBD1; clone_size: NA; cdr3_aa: CASSSGTGTDTQYF; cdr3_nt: TGTGCCAGCAGCTCCGGGACAGGCACAGATACGCAGTATTTT
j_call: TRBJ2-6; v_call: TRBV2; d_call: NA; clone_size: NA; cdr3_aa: CATSTDSGANVLTF; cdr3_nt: TGTGCCACCTCGACAGACTCTGGGGCCAACGTCCTGACTTTC
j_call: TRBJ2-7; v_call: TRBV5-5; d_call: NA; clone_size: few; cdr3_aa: CASSVGGTSYEQYF; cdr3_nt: TGTGCCAGCAGCGTGGGAGGAACCTCCTACGAGCAGTACTTC
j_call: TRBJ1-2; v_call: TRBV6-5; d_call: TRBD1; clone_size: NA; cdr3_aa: CASSDHRGLSGYTF; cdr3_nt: TGTGCCAGCAGTGACCACAGGGGGCTAAGCGGCTACACCTTC
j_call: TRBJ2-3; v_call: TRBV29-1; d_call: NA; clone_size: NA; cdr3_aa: CSVPWGATDTQYF; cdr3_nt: TGCAGCGTTCCCTGGGGGGCGACAGATACGCAGTATTTT
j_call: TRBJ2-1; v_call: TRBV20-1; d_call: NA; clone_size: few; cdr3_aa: CSASRARTYNEQFF; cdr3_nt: TGCAGTGCTAGTCGGGCTAGAACCTACAATGAGCAGTTCTTC
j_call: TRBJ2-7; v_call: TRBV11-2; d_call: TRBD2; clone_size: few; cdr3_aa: CASHRGDEQYF; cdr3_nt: TGTGCCAGCCACCGGGGGGACGAGCAGTACTTC
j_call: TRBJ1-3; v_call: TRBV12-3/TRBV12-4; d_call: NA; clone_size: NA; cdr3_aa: CASSLVGQRSGNTIYF; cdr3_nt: TGTGCCAGCAGTTTAGTGGGACAAAGAAGTGGAAACACCATATATTTT
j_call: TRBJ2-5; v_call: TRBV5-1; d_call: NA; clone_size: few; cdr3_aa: CASRAGPQETQYF; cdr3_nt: TGCGCCAGCAGAGCGGGCCCCCAAGAGACCCAGTACTTC
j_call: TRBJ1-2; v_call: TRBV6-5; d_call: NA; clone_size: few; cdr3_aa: CASSYSNTGVGGYTF; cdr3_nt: TGTGCCAGCAGTTACTCGAATACCGGGGTCGGAGGCTACACCTTC
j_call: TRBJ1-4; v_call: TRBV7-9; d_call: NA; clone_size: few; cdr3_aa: CASSLFKGSLTNEKLFF; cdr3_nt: TGTGCCAGCAGCTTATTTAAGGGCAGCCTAACTAATGAAAAACTGTTTTTT
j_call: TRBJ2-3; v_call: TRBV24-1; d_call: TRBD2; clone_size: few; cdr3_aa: CATSAGTSGVIITDTQYF; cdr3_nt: TGTGCCACCAGTGCCGGGACTAGCGGGGTTATCATCACAGATACGCAGTATTTT
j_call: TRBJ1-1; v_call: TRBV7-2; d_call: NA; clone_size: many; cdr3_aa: CASSALRNTEAFF; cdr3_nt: TGTGCCAGCAGCGCCCTCAGGAACACTGAAGCTTTCTTT
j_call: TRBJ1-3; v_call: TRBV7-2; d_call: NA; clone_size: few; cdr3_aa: CASSLAFQGPSGNTIYF; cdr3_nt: TGTGCCAGCAGCTTAGCTTTCCAGGGACCATCTGGAAACACCATATATTTT
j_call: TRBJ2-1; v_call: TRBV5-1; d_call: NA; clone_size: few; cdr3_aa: CASSFSSSPNEQFF; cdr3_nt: TGCGCCAGCAGCTTTTCTTCTAGCCCCAATGAGCAGTTCTTC
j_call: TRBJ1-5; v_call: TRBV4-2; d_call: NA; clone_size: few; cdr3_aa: CASSQAGGVGQPQHF; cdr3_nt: TGTGCCAGCAGCCAGGCCGGAGGAGTAGGTCAGCCCCAGCATTTT
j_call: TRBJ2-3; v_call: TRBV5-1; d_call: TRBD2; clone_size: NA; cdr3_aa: CATSLSASGGAQDTQYF; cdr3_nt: TGCGCCACCTCTTTATCTGCTAGCGGGGGGGCCCAAGATACGCAGTATTTT
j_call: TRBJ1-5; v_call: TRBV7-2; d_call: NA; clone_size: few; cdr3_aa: CASSLRRIHQPQHF; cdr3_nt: TGTGCCAGCAGCCTGCGGAGGATTCATCAGCCCCAGCATTTT
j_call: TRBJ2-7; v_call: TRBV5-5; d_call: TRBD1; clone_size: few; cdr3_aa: CASSRQGTTYEQYF; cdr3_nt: TGTGCCAGCAGCCGACAGGGAACTACCTACGAGCAGTACTTC
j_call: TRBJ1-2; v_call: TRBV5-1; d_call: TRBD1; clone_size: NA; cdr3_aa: CASSLGTGDTYGYTF; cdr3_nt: TGCGCCAGCAGCCTCGGGACAGGGGATACCTATGGCTACACCTTC
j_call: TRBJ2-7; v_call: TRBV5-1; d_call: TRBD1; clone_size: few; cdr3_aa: CASSPRQGAYEQYF; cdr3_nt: TGCGCCAGCAGCCCCCGACAGGGGGCGTACGAGCAGTACTTC
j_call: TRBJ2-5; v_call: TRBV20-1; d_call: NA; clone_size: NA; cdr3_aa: CSARDWQDTLQETQYF; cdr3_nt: TGCAGTGCTAGAGACTGGCAAGATACCCTACAAGAGACCCAGTACTTC
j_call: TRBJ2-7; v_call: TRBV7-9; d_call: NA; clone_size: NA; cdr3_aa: CASSLRAPRGMGQYF; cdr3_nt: TGTGCCAGCAGCTTAAGGGCCCCCCGCGGAATGGGGCAGTACTTC
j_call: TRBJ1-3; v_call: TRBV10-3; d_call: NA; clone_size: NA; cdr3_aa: CAISEPTEDLIYSGNTIYF; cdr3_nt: TGTGCCATCAGTGAGCCGACTGAGGACCTCATCTACTCTGGAAACACCATATATTTT
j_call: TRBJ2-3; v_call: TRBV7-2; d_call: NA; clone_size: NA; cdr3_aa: CASSHGMADTQYF; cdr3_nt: TGTGCCAGCAGCCACGGGATGGCAGATACGCAGTATTTT
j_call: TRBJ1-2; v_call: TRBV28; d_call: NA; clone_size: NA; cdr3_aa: CASIGLDGYTF; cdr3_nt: TGTGCCAGCATCGGGCTGGATGGCTACACCTTC
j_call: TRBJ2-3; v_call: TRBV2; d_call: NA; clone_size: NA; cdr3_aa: CASRRLTRTDTQYF; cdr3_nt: TGTGCCAGCCGAAGGTTGACCCGCACAGATACGCAGTATTTT
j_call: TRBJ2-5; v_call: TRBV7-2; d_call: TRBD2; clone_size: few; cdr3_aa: CASSLAISGGTETQYF; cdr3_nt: TGTGCCAGCAGCTTAGCGATTAGCGGGGGTACAGAGACCCAGTACTTC
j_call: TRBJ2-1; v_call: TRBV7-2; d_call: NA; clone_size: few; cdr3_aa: CASTPALESNEQFF; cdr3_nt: TGTGCCAGCACCCCCGCTCTCGAGAGCAATGAGCAGTTCTTC
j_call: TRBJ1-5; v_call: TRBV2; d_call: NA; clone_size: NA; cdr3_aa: CATQGESNQPQHF; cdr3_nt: TGTGCCACCCAAGGGGAAAGCAATCAGCCCCAGCATTTT
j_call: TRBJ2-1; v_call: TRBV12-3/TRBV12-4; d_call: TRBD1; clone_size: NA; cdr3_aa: CASSSARGKDRAYNEQFF; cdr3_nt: TGTGCCAGCAGTTCCGCCCGAGGCAAGGACAGGGCGTACAATGAGCAGTTCTTC
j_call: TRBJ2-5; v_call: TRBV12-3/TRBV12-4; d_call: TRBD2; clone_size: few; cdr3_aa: CASNPSGGSQETQYF; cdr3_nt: TGTGCCAGCAATCCGAGCGGGGGATCCCAAGAGACCCAGTACTTC
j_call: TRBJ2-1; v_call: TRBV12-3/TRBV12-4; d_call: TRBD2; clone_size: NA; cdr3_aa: CASSLLAGYNEQFF; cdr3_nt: TGTGCCAGCAGTTTGCTAGCGGGATACAATGAGCAGTTCTTC
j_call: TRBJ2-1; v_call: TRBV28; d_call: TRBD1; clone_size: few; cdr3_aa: CASSPGDRVKEQFF; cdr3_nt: TGTGCCAGCAGTCCGGGGGACAGGGTTAAAGAGCAGTTCTTC